This passage covers 14 T cell receptor beta chains from one sample sequenced in a study of post-analysis software for immune sequencing data. Points from the study as a whole: Four or five TRBV segments, TRBV5-6, TRBV5-1 and TRBV20-1 among them, were found more frequent in patients than controls.

Incorporated into the TCR beta cDNA libraries were unique molecular identifiers, which served to reduce PCR and sequencing biases. TCRdb reprocessed the PCR reads via MiXCR and lists one record per CDR3 protein. The sample carries roughly 540,000 distinct CDR3 sequences, around a third recorded once. These receptors are not linked to any known antigen. Source material: blood. The receptors shown here come from a girl between 2 and 17 years old with multiple sclerosis.

This clonotype was found many times. V gene TRBV28 combines with J gene TRBJ2-1; the D gene is possibly TRBD1 (6 bases). CDR1 and CDR2 from the germline V gene are MDHEN and SYDVKM. V lost 5 bases and J lost 6, with 11 bases in between. This CDR3 spans 13 amino acids. CDR3 loop: CASSKTGLNEQFF. CDR3 bases: TGTGCCAGCAGTAAAACAGGGCTCAATGAGCAGTTCTTC.

This clonotype has more than one count but fewer than ten. The V gene is TRBV7-9, the J gene TRBJ2-1; no clear D. The DNA matches TRBJ2-7 better at its end, which makes the J call doubtful. Germline values: CDR1 SEHNR, CDR2 FQNEAQ (reference sequence). The CDR3 runs 18 residues. CDR3: CASSLENLGLGSYNEQYF. The CDR3 DNA follows: TGTGCCAGCAGCTTAGAAAATCTTGGTCTTGGCTCCTACAATGAGCAGTACTTC.

V is TRBV6-1 and J is TRBJ2-3; 9 nucleotides align to TRBD2. The CDR3 consists of 18 residues. Germline trimming cut 6 bases from V and 2 bases from J; bases unmatched to any gene: 15. Germline V CDR1 and CDR2: MNHNS, SASEGT. The CDR3 DNA follows: TGTGCCAGCAGCGGCGTGAGGGCTAGCGGGGACTACACAGATACGCAGTATTTT. It encodes CASSGVRASGDYTDTQYF.

This chain uses TRBV18 with TRBJ2-7; D ambiguous. Trimming shortened V by 2 bases and J by 2 bases, and 7 bases separated the two germline ends. The CDR3 is 13 amino acids. CDR1 and CDR2 (germline): KGHSH, LQKENI. The CDR3 reads CASSPAPTYEQYF. CDR3 nucleotide sequence: TGTGCCAGCTCACCAGCACCAACCTACGAGCAGTACTTC.

As for this clonotype: One junction end disagrees with the germline gene, perhaps due to a read error. The V gene is TRBV12-3 or TRBV12-4, the J gene TRBJ2-3; no firm D call. The CDR3 loop spans 14 amino acids. CDR3 sequence (DNA): TGTGCCAGCATAAACGGAATACAGAAAGATGCGCAGTATTTT. It specifies CASINGIQKDAQYF.

In its sample, this clonotype was seen a few times. The chain couples TRBV5-1 to TRBJ2-1, with TRBD2 as a possible D gene (6 bases). The V and J ends lost 5 bases and 0 bases respectively, with 15 bases between them. The CDR3 is 16 residues long. Germline lookup yields CDR1 SGHRS and CDR2 YFSETQ. The CDR3 region is CASSFRTTSSYNEQFF. The CDR3 region has the DNA TGCGCCAGCAGTTTCAGGACTACGAGCTCCTACAATGAGCAGTTCTTC.

This clonotype has just a few counts. This chain links TRBV5-1 with TRBJ2-6; no clear D. Trimming removed 4 bases from V and 0 bases from J, with 20 bases in between. This CDR3 spans 19 amino acids. CDR1 is SGHRS, CDR2 YFSETQ, per germline. In DNA form, the CDR3 reads TGCGCCAGCAGCCCACAACCGAGTACAAGAAGCTCTGGGGCCAACGTCCTGACTTTC. Translation: CASSPQPSTRSSGANVLTF.

This clonotype has only one observation. V and J are TRBV7-2 and TRBJ1-1; unclear D gene. CDR1 is SGHTA, CDR2 FQGNSA, per germline. V was cut by 0 bases and J by 0 bases, with 8 bases left in between. CDR3 length equals 15 residues. The CDR3 DNA reads as TGTGCCAGCAGCTTAGCACCGGGGATGAACACTGAAGCTTTCTTT. Protein sequence: CASSLAPGMNTEAFF.

This clonotype was counted a few times. The V gene is TRBV5-1, the J gene TRBJ2-3, with a weak D call TRBD1 (6 bases). Per the germline V gene, CDR1 is SGHRS and CDR2 is YFSETQ. The CDR3 runs to 14 residues. V was cut by 4 bases and J by 1 base, with 10 bases left in between. The CDR3, as DNA: TGCGCCAGCAGCGGGGGCGCAGGCACAGATACGCAGTATTTT. It codes for CASSGGAGTDTQYF.

CDR3 sequence reads: CSAQSSGGSDTQYF. The CDR3 coding sequence is TGCAGTGCCCAGTCCAGCGGCGGTTCAGATACGCAGTATTTT. This chain links TRBV20-1 with TRBJ2-3; possible D gene TRBD2, 5 bases. The germline V and J ends were trimmed by 6 bases and 4 bases, with 17 bases remaining between them. The CDR3 sequence is 14 residues long. The germline V gene encodes CDR1 DFQATT and CDR2 SNEGSKA (reference sequence).

This clonotype was seen only a few times. J is TRBJ2-3 and V is TRBV7-6; 8 bases are a match to TRBD1. This CDR3 spans 14 amino acids. The V and J ends lost 5 bases and 4 bases, in that order; junction bases with no gene match: 5. CDR1 SGHVS and CDR2 FNYEAQ come from the germline V gene. CDR3 loop: CASSPRQGSDTQYF. The CDR3 region has the DNA TGTGCCAGCAGCCCTCGACAGGGGTCAGATACGCAGTATTTT.

This rearrangement joins TRBV15 to TRBJ1-1, with D perhaps TRBD1 (6 bases). V shed 0 bases and J shed 7 bases, with 9 bases lying between them. Germline assignment: CDR1 LNHNV and CDR2 YYDKDF (reference sequence). The CDR3 consists of 13 residues. CDR3 nucleotide sequence: TGTGCCACCAGCAGAGACAGGGGCCTTGAAGCTTTCTTT. Translated: CATSRDRGLEAFF.

The chain has TRBV5-1 and TRBJ2-3; TRBD2 matches 14 bases. Trimming at V came to 2 bases and at J to 2 bases, leaving 7 bases not matched to a gene. The CDR3 is 18 residues long. In germline, CDR1 is SGHRS, CDR2 YFSETQ. The CDR3 DNA reads as TGCGCCAGCAGCTTTAGGACTAGCGGGGGGCGAGTCACAGATACGCAGTATTTT. This translates into CASSFRTSGGRVTDTQYF.

This chain uses TRBV9 with TRBJ2-3; D is uncertain. The CDR3 is 15 residues long. Germline V gene lookup returns CDR1 SGDLS and CDR2 YYNGEE. V lost 0 bases, J lost 2 bases, and 10 bases lay in between. CDR3 sequence: CASSVAAVATDTQYF. In nucleotides, the CDR3 is TGTGCCAGCAGCGTAGCTGCAGTAGCCACAGATACGCAGTATTTT.